A selection of T cell receptor beta chains follows, all from one sample in a study of cytomegalovirus exposure and HLA in healthy donors. Produced via immunoSEQ multiplex PCR; TCRdb's table is partial and in-frame only. Of 90,000 to 150,000 clones in the sample, 65% to 80% were seen once. The sequenced sample was PBMCs. These receptors came from a female donor in good health and CMV-seronegative. CDR3s include the opening cysteine and the closing phenylalanine or tryptophan.

V gene,CDR3 protein
TRBV5-6,CASSLGQGSGEQYF
TRBV30,CAWSSRGRTEAFF
TRBV19,CASAKDTNTGELFF
TRBV11-3,CASSLEGRGAYNEQFF
TRBV5-6,CASSPGGEWKQYF
TRBV6-5,CASSFRPGQGNYGYTF
TRBV14,CASSQLTGTGVYEQYF
TRBV2,CASEFTVTGELFF
TRBV7-2,CASSLTTFSGGYNEQFF
TRBV11-2,CASSSQERHYNEQFF
TRBV6-1,CASSEEGGGVGSGYTF
TRBV7-7,CASSLGGQYYNEQFF
TRBV11-2,CASSLEGLAGVSSYNEQFF
TRBV4-2,CASSRETGDNTEAFF
TRBV5-1,CASSLDRGLGNTIYF
TRBV12-5,CASGQTGSEKLFF
TRBV5-8,CASSLETSGTYEQYF
TRBV30,CAWSVLELAGGPSRETQYF
TRBV25-1,CASSERGGSTGELFF
TRBV5-4,CASSRPGEGEKLFF
TRBV19,CASSIGAGSTEAFF
TRBV5-1,CASSPWDTINYGYTF
TRBV13,CASSPGWGRTDTQYF
TRBV2,CASYRGLAGPSEWTDTQYF
TRBV7-2,CASSFAVGSPLHF
TRBV9,CASSVVGGLNEQFF
TRBV19,CASVTGGTEAFF
TRBV30,CAWTPLAVADPSTDTQYF
TRBV6-1,CASSENGYGYTF
TRBV5-6,CASSLAGGLSYNSPLHF
TRBV5-5,CASSLGLAGPIVDNEQFF
TRBV6-1,CASTAGGYGYTF
TRBV14,CASSQIGATEAFF
TRBV7-9,CASSWGAEQFF
TRBV18,CASSPPRRGSTDTQYF
TRBV7-9,CSSSRGQGEAFF
TRBV7-9,CASSLGDTRQETQYF
TRBV2,CASSVGGAAETQYF
TRBV7-2,CASSLLAGITDTQYF
TRBV6-5,CASSKLAKAYEQYF
TRBV4-3,CASSLGASGGPTVAGELFF
TRBV5-1,CASSPGDGGDTQYF